This T cell receptor (beta chain) was profiled in a study of blood T cell repertoires in COVID-19. For the study at large: The study drew acute and convalescent COVID-19 samples from the United States, Italy and Spain.

As originally analysed: Amplification of reference gene primers was used by the study to estimate nucleated cell counts. Sequenced by immunoSEQ multiplex PCR; TCRdb stores in-frame clones only, minus some. V, J and clone size are those of that table, while D and trimming were read from the DNA. The profile covers about 210,000 clones, with approximately 90% appearing a single time and just over 0.7% taken by the ten largest. Trimming pared 5 bases from V and 5 bases from J, leaving 10 bases between. Germline CDR1 SGHRS, CDR2 YFSETQ. This CDR3 has 12 amino acids. The chain joins TRBV5-1 to TRBJ1-2, with a possible D match to TRBD1 (5 bases). The clonotype was recovered from a man in his forties or fifties with acute or convalescent COVID-19. Sequencing was performed on peripheral blood. The CDR3 sequence: CASRGRDYGYTF. The CDR3 DNA is TGCGCCAGCAGAGGCAGGGATTATGGCTACACCTTC. The full variable domain, with the rest looked up from reference TRBV5-1 and TRBJ1-2, is KAGVTQTPRYLIKTRGQQVTLSCSPISGHRSVSWYQQTPGQGLQFLFEYFSETQRNKGNFPGRFSGRQFSNSRSEMNVSTLELGDSALYLCASRGRDYGYTFGSGTRLTVV.